This TCR beta chain is drawn from a study of blood T cell repertoires in COVID-19. Study information: The United States, Italy and Spain supplied acute and convalescent COVID-19 samples.

Per the study methods: Counts of nucleated cells, estimated from reference gene primer amplification, were obtained. This table comes from immunoSEQ multiplex PCR, and its TCRdb copy is limited to in-frame clones, with some not included. The V and J calls and clone size are taken from that table; D and trimming were inferred from the DNA. The sample carries 100,000 or so clones, 65% to 85% recorded once. Trimming cost V 4 bases and J 1 base, with 11 bases left between them. The CDR3 is 15 residues long. The germline V gene encodes CDR1 ENHRY and CDR2 SYGVKD. Sequences were obtained from peripheral blood. The chain combines TRBV10-3 with TRBJ1-5, with a tentative D call TRBD1 (5 bases). The TCR sequence derives from a man in his 70s with active or convalescent COVID-19. CDR3 loop: CAISGAGLSNQPQHF. DNA for the CDR3: TGTGCCATCAGTGGGGCAGGGTTAAGCAATCAGCCCCAGCATTTT.